The clone carrying this T cell receptor beta chain was counted ten times or more. No antigen is known for it. The source of the sample is a study of CD8 T cells in ankylosing spondylitis. Quantitative 5'-RACE was performed with molecular barcodes, and it yielded the TCR beta libraries. TCRdb used MiXCR to reprocess the 5' RACE reads, holding one entry per CDR3 protein. The repertoire includes about 250,000 distinct CDR3 sequences, over 9.5% of them detected once, and about 3% sits in the top ten. Study-level findings and limits: CD8+ by phenotype, disease-linked clones were relatively rare in peripheral blood. Disease-linked clones reportedly concentrated significantly in matched ankylosing spondylitis synovial fluid. Previous work reported some of these motif variants in the synovial fluid and blood of reactive arthritis.

V lost 3 bases to trimming and J lost 2 bases, with 11 bases between them. Germline V lookup: CDR1 DFQATT, CDR2 SNEGSKA (reference sequence). This CDR3 is built from 14 residues. This receptor was obtained from a male donor with ankylosing spondylitis or in good health (not recorded which). Sequencing used blood, either unsorted or a sorted T cell fraction (not recorded which). The chain carries TRBV20-1 and TRBJ2-1; TRBD1 might be the D (7 bases). The CDR3 loop reads CSASGGGTYNEQFF. CDR3 coding DNA: TGCAGTGCTAGTGGAGGGGGCACCTACAATGAGCAGTTCTTC.